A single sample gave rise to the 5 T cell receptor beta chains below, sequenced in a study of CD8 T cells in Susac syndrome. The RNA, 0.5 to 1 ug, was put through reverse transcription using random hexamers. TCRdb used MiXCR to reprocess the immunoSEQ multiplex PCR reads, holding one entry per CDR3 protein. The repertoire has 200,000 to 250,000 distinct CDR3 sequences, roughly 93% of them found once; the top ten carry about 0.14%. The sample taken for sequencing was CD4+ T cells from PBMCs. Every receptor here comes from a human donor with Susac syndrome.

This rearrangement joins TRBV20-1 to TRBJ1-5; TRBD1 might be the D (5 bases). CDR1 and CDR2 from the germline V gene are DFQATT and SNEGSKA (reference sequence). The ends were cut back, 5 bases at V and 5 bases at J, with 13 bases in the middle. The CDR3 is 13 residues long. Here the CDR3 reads CSAAAGRDQPQHF. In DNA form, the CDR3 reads TGCAGTGCTGCTGCGGGGCGGGATCAGCCCCAGCATTTT.

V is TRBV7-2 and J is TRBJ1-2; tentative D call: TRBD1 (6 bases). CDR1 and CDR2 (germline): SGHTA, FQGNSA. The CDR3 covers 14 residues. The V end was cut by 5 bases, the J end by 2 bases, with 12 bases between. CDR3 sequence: CASSSRDKNYGYTF. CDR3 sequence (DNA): TGTGCCAGCAGCAGCCGGGACAAAAACTATGGCTACACCTTC.

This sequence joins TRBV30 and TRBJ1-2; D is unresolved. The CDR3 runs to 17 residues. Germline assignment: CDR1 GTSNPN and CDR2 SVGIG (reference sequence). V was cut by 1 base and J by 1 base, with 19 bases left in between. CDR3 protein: CAWSGPGRQKVNYGYTF. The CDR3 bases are TGTGCCTGGAGTGGGCCTGGGAGGCAGAAAGTTAACTATGGCTACACCTTC.

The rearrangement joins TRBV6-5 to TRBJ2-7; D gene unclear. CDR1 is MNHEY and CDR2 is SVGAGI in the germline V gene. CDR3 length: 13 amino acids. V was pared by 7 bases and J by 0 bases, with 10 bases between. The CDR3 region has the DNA TGTGCCAGCATGAGGCGTAGCTCCTACGAGCAGTACTTC. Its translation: CASMRRSSYEQYF.

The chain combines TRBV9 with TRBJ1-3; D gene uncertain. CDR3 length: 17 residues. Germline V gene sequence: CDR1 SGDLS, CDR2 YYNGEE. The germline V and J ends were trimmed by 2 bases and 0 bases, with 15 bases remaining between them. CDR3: CASSVEGNKLSGNTIYF. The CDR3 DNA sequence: TGTGCCAGCAGCGTGGAGGGCAACAAACTCTCTGGAAACACCATATATTTT.